These 19 T cell receptor beta chains were all obtained from the same sample, sequenced in a study of T cells in Graves' hyperthyroidism and ophthalmopathy (dated by TCRdb to between 2019 and 2020). Receptor amplification or capture employed multiplex PCR. Sequenced on an Illumina HiSeq 2000. The TCR beta CDR3 regions were amplified from RNA transcripts. The TCR CDR3 was subjected to a first round of RT-PCR using the HTBI primer set and the Qiagen OneStep RT-PCR kit. The raw public reads went through TCRdb reprocessing: fastp at Q25, MiXCR clone calling, in-frame beta chains kept. One record per CDR3 amino acid sequence lists the most common genes and DNA. This sample has under 350,000 distinct CDR3 sequences in its table, and over 20% of those were observed once. The ten largest clonotypes hold 50% of the sample. Sequencing was carried out using blood. The receptors shown here come from a woman between 50 and 59 years old with Graves' hyperthyroidism.

This chain uses TRBV5-4 with TRBJ2-3; 9 bases align to TRBD2. V gave up 0 bases and J gave up 2 bases; unmatched junction bases: 4. The CDR3 has 16 amino acids. CDR1 is SGHNT, CDR2 YYREEE, per germline (reference sequence). Here the CDR3 reads CASSLAPSGNTDTQYF. DNA for the CDR3: TGTGCCAGCAGCTTGGCCCCTAGCGGGAACACAGATACGCAGTATTTT. The entire variable domain, with the rest obtained from reference TRBV5-4 and TRBJ2-3, is as follows: ETGVTQSPTHLIKTRGQQVTLRCSSQSGHNTVSWYQQALGQGPQFIFQYYREEENGRGNFPPRFSGLQFPNYSSELNVNALELDDSALYLCASSLAPSGNTDTQYFGPGTRLTVL.

The chain combines TRBV2 with TRBJ1-1, with a possible D match to TRBD1 (5 bases). From germline, CDR1 is SNHLY and CDR2 FYNNEI. The CDR3 loop spans 13 amino acids. V was pared by 8 bases and J by 3 bases, with 13 bases between. CDR3 in amino acids: CASGTLPDTEAFF. The DNA for the CDR3 is TGTGCCAGCGGGACGCTCCCGGACACTGAAGCTTTCTTT.

This clonotype was observed a few times. The genes are TRBV29-1 and TRBJ1-2, with D unresolved. Trimming stripped 6 bases from V and 6 bases from J, with 8 bases between. This CDR3 region has 10 residues. Germline loops: CDR1 SQVTM, CDR2 ANQGSEA. CDR3 nucleotide sequence: TGCAGCGTCCGGGAGGATGGCTACACCTTC. Protein sequence: CSVREDGYTF.

The chain has TRBV2 and TRBJ2-5; the match to TRBD1 covers 8 bases. V shed 9 bases and J 5 bases; nucleotides not matched to a gene: 14. Germline V gene data show CDR1 as SNHLY and CDR2 as FYNNEI. CDR3 size: 15 residues. The CDR3 reads CASPPDRGARETQYF. DNA of the CDR3: TGTGCCAGTCCCCCCGACAGGGGAGCTCGGGAGACCCAGTACTTC.

This sequence joins TRBV20-1 and TRBJ2-1; 11 positions agree with TRBD2. With V trimmed by 4 bases and J by 4 bases, 6 bases remained unmatched. The CDR3 length is 15 residues. CDR1 is DFQATT and CDR2 is SNEGSKA in the germline V gene (reference sequence). CDR3 region: CSANQGLAEYNEQFF. In DNA form, the CDR3 reads TGCAGTGCTAATCAGGGACTAGCGGAGTACAATGAGCAGTTCTTC.

This clonotype was seen at least ten times. The chain links TRBV5-1 to TRBJ1-2; 9 nucleotides match TRBD1. The CDR3 spans 14 residues. Looked up from germline, CDR1 is SGHRS and CDR2 is YFSETQ. With V trimmed by 0 bases and J by 8 bases, 5 bases remained unmatched. In DNA form, the CDR3 reads TGCGCCAGCAGCTTGGAGGGACAGGGACGCGGCTACACCTTC. It translates to CASSLEGQGRGYTF.

The rearrangement links TRBV24-1 to TRBJ1-5, with a weak D call TRBD1 (5 bases). The V end was cut by 3 bases, the J end by 9 bases, with 14 bases between. The germline V gene encodes CDR1 KGHDR and CDR2 SFDVKD. The CDR3 has 14 residues. Here the CDR3 reads CATSDGAYRGPQHF. The CDR3 region has the DNA TGTGCCACCAGTGATGGGGCTTATCGGGGGCCCCAGCATTTT.

This clonotype was observed many times. This chain connects TRBV12-3 or TRBV12-4 to TRBJ2-7, with TRBD2 identical over 12 bases. The length of the CDR3 is 16 residues. J gave up 2 bases and V 5 bases, and 7 bases lay outside the gene matches. The CDR3 coding sequence is TGTGCCAGCAGTCTAGGACTAGCGGGAAACCCCTACGAGCAGTACTTC. It is translated as CASSLGLAGNPYEQYF.

V usage is TRBV18 and J usage is TRBJ2-1; 12 nucleotides agree with TRBD2. The V and J ends lost 3 bases and 8 bases, in that order; junction bases with no gene match: 8. The CDR3 spans 16 residues. CDR1 and CDR2 (germline): KGHSH, LQKENI. The CDR3 here is CASSPTGLAGIHEQFF. CDR3 DNA sequence: TGTGCCAGCTCACCCACCGGACTAGCGGGAATTCATGAGCAGTTCTTC.

This clonotype was counted many times. The genes are TRBV28 and TRBJ1-4, with TRBD1 matching 9 bases. Germline-derived CDR1 and CDR2 are MDHEN and SYDVKM. The CDR3 contains 14 residues. The trim removed 4 bases at V and 7 bases at J, leaving 4 bases unmatched. CDR3 bases: TGTGCCAGCAGTTCACCGACAGGGGGTGAAAAACTGTTTTTT. Amino acid sequence: CASSSPTGGEKLFF.

This clonotype appeared many times. The chain employs TRBV28 and TRBJ2-7; no reliable D call. Germline V CDR1 and CDR2: MDHEN, SYDVKM. This CDR3 spans 11 amino acids. Deletions cut 3 bases from V and 3 bases from J, with 3 bases between. CDR3 loop: CASSFNYEQYF. CDR3 in DNA: TGTGCCAGCAGTTTTAACTACGAGCAGTACTTC. The full variable domain, rest sourced from reference TRBV28 and TRBJ2-7, is DVKVTQSSRYLVKRTGEKVFLECVQDMDHENMFWYRQDPGLGLRLIYFSYDVKMKEKGDIPEGYSVSREKKERFSLILESASTNQTSMYLCASSFNYEQYFGPGTRLTVT.

On this clonotype itself: This CDR3 fails to terminate in the conserved phenylalanine or tryptophan, so it likely reflects a read error. The chain has TRBV15 and TRBJ1-5; D gene unclear. Germline V gene sequence: CDR1 LNHNV, CDR2 YYDKDF (reference sequence). Trimming shortened V by 5 bases and J by 2 bases, and 10 bases separated the two germline ends. The length of the CDR3 is 14 residues. CDR3 DNA: TGTGCCACCAGCCCTTATATAGGCAATCAGCCCCAGCATCTT. This translates into CATSPYIGNQPQHL.

Many counts were recorded for this clonotype. V gene TRBV10-2 combines with J gene TRBJ1-1, with D perhaps TRBD1 (6 bases). V was shortened by 6 bases and J by 3 bases, with 14 bases between the two germline ends. The CDR3 loop spans 14 amino acids. Germline values: CDR1 WSHSY, CDR2 SAAADI. CDR3 loop: CASRRGAGDTEAFF. The DNA for the CDR3 is TGCGCCAGCAGGAGGGGGGCGGGGGACACTGAAGCTTTCTTT.

This clonotype was observed a handful of times. This chain connects TRBV10-3 to TRBJ2-7; 7 bases fit TRBD1. Germline loops: CDR1 ENHRY, CDR2 SYGVKD. The CDR3 is made up of 13 amino acids. Trimming at V came to 5 bases and at J to 3 bases, leaving 4 bases not matched to a gene. CDR3 nucleotide sequence: TGTGCCATCAGTCCTGGACAGGACTACGAGCAGTACTTC. Translation: CAISPGQDYEQYF.

This clonotype was seen more than once but under ten times. The chain employs TRBV12-3 or TRBV12-4 and TRBJ2-1; D perhaps matches TRBD1 (5 bases). The CDR3 sequence is 16 residues long. V was cut by 7 bases and J by 0 bases, with 16 bases left in between. CDR3 amino acids: CASTTGLGGSYNEQFF. CDR3 nucleotide sequence: TGTGCCAGCACCACAGGCCTCGGCGGCTCCTACAATGAGCAGTTCTTC.

The sample holds many counts of this clonotype. The CDR3 DNA reads TGTGCCAGCAGTGAAGCCGGGCGGGGTTTATTTTACGAGCAGTACTTC. It is translated as CASSEAGRGLFYEQYF. The chain employs TRBV2 and TRBJ2-7; D is possibly TRBD2 (6 bases). The CDR3 has 16 amino acids. CDR1 is SNHLY, CDR2 FYNNEI, per germline. V was shortened by 0 bases and J by 4 bases, with 16 bases between the two germline ends.

The V gene is TRBV28, the J gene TRBJ2-2; tentatively, D is TRBD1 or TRBD2 (5 bases each). The germline CDR1 and CDR2 sequences are MDHEN and SYDVKM. The length of the CDR3 is 17 residues. V lost 2 bases to trimming and J lost 0 bases, with 13 bases between them. This chain's CDR3 is CASSLGTPFANTGELFF. The CDR3 DNA reads as TGTGCCAGCAGTTTAGGGACGCCGTTCGCGAACACCGGGGAGCTGTTTTTT.

The chain uses TRBV6-1 and TRBJ1-1; no reliable D call. Per germline, CDR1 MNHNS and CDR2 SASEGT. The V end was cut by 4 bases, the J end by 4 bases, with 16 bases between. The length of the CDR3 is 15 residues. CDR3 DNA: TGTGCCAGCAGTGCGTATGTCACGGCCGGCACTGAAGCTTTCTTT. This codes for CASSAYVTAGTEAFF.

This clonotype was observed many times. V and J are TRBV12-3 or TRBV12-4 and TRBJ2-4, with TRBD1 as a possible D gene (5 bases). V lost 3 bases, J lost 6 bases, and 18 bases lay in between. The CDR3 has 16 residues. Here the CDR3 reads CASSFQGPTNLNIQYF. The CDR3 bases are TGTGCCAGCAGTTTTCAGGGCCCTACCAACTTAAACATTCAGTACTTC.